This T cell receptor (beta chain) comes out of a study of cytomegalovirus exposure and HLA in healthy donors (dated 2017 in TCRdb). Broadly, across the study: According to an earlier analysis of a few hundred of the donors, about 179 million T cells yielded 90 million to 140 million unique TCR beta sequences and around 300 Gb of sequence data. All discovery cohort repertoires had been generated on a single sequencing platform. To decide whether each TCR beta V gene segment behaved as functional or pseudogenic, an earlier analysis of fewer than 750 of the donors relied on high-throughput TCR beta sequencing. A handful of DR-DQ haplotypes were treated as single units for association and clustering because of strong linkage in the cohort. An early release that covered about 640 HLA-typed donors contained around 330 gigabases of sequencing data and 80 million or so unique TCR sequences. Using immunosequencing, the study profiled T cell repertoires from around 670 subjects and related those repertoires to cytomegalovirus serostatus. Donor age, sex, ethnicity and CMV serostatus were compiled alongside the repertoire data. A later genetic analysis used genome-wide SNP genotypes for about 60% of the roughly 700 donors, treating that subset as a discovery cohort. The study combined high-throughput TCR immunosequencing, statistical association of individual TCRs with disease status, and machine learning to predict cytomegalovirus infection status. Rather than using new phenotypic data, the later analysis identified candidate immune exposures from TCR beta sequences and from how often those sequences occurred across donors. Of the 300 to 500 genotyped donors, 80% to 90% were placed in the genetic ancestry cluster associated with self-reported Caucasian donors. Class I and class II HLA loci were covered by the typing at four-digit resolution. The number of typed donors differed by locus: about 620-640 for A, B, C, DRB1 and DQB1; approximately 520 for DQA1; about 600 for DPA1; and around 450 for DPB1. Besides the first cohort of roughly 660 subjects, a separate validation cohort made up of around 120 different subjects was used. On average, about 240,000 unique TCR beta nucleotide sequences were sequenced per donor among some 420 genotyped donors of the cohort, with 15% to 20% of those sequences being non-productive. The study aimed to test whether cataloging public T cell receptors could reveal signatures of past pathogen exposure. In a later analysis, previously published TCR beta repertoires from several hundred donors were re-analyzed and high-resolution HLA genotyping was added so that TCR occurrence patterns could be studied.

The paper as a whole reports these results and caveats: A cluster of highly shared sequence variants was judged likely to be a technical artifact of the sequencing pipeline. The 87-base-pair reads could not distinguish some IMGT-functional V segments, including TRBV6-2 and TRBV6-3, so those segments were excluded. According to a later analysis, most CMV-associated TCR beta chains appeared to be HLA-restricted, and the HLA associations seemed to be driven largely by CMV exposure. Linkage disequilibrium might explain the correlated functional status among segregating V segments, but an unknown experimental factor could not be ruled out. Fewer than 20 rarely observed V segments, including chromosome 9 orphons, were excluded from the earlier analysis of just under 600 of the donors because counts were too low. In a later genetic analysis, a missense DCLRE1C variant was associated with V-gene and J-gene trimming of TCR beta chains, and the association was replicated in an independent cohort. At a false discovery rate of 0.05, a later analysis linked 15,000 to 20,000 TCR beta sequences to specific HLA alleles. In a later genetic analysis, fewer N-insertions in productive TCRs were reported among donors in an Asian-associated ancestry cluster than the approximately 670-donor mean. Presence/absence analyses assumed roughly uniform sequencing depth across donors, an assumption that may not hold. According to the authors, the approach could potentially be generalized to other disease states and immunological phenotypes. Assigning TCR associations to individual alleles was difficult when HLA alleles, especially DR and DQ, strongly co-occurred. In a later analysis, HLA-associated TCR beta chains showed more clonal expansion and lower generation probabilities than non-associated chains that were equally common. The study listed 150 to 200 TCR beta chains as associated with cytomegalovirus. According to a later analysis, TCR association rates differed among HLA loci, with DRB1 alleles showing the most associated TCRs and HLA-C alleles showing the fewest. A further reported finding was that TCR beta sequences accurately predicted the HLA-A and HLA-B alleles for most subjects in the first cohort. In an earlier analysis of about 540 of the donors, most TCR beta V segments were observed in productive rearrangements about 90% or about 30% of the time, broadly matching IMGT annotations. Most TCR sequences were observed very rarely across donors, whereas some public TCRs were present in many individuals. A later analysis reported that several top co-occurrence clusters appeared linked to parvovirus B19, influenza, CMV and Epstein-Barr virus. For the cohort, immune exposure information was limited to CMV serostatus. Because HLA typing was missing for some donors at each locus, association tests included only the typed subset. In this cohort, only TCR beta chains were sequenced, and detectable features were limited by the absence of alpha or paired-chain data. In vitro tests confirmed that a few of the cytomegalovirus-associated TCR beta chains recognize cytomegalovirus antigens. Cytomegalovirus status was reported to be diagnosed by the classifier with high specificity and sensitivity in both the original and validation cohorts.

As for this clone: Its antigen remains undetermined. The sample holds no much larger clone one base away, and base qualities are not on file.

The library came from the immunoSEQ multiplex PCR assay. A mixture of 60 forward primers for TCR Vbeta segments and 13 reverse primers for TCR Jbeta segments was used in the multiplex PCR. The CDR3 region of rearranged TCR beta genes was amplified from genomic DNA with a multiplex PCR assay. On the Illumina HiSeq System, the amplified TCR beta libraries were sequenced as 87-base-pair reads. On the authors' methods: A later analysis counted approximately 76 million unique TCR beta chains across the 666 repertoires, and some 11 million of these chains were shared by at least two donors. Raw reads were error-corrected and collapsed into unique sequences by a nearest-neighbor algorithm in which closely related sequences were merged to remove PCR and sequencing errors. To assign V, D and J gene segments, CDR3 sequences were aligned to IMGT reference sequences. For a sequence to be retained, a match of at least six nucleotides was required to both a V gene segment and a J gene segment. Rearrangements were classified as productive when the CDR3 lacked stop codons and remained in frame with V and J, and all other rearrangements were classified as non-productive. CDR3 was defined according to IMGT convention as the region running from the second conserved V-encoded cysteine to the conserved J-encoded phenylalanine. Sequences without an unambiguous match to a single V gene segment were excluded from the earlier analysis of 450 to 650 of the donors. In an earlier analysis of 587 of the donors, V segments were called functional above 56.7% productive rearrangements and were called segregating when the between-donor standard deviation exceeded 5%. A statistical classification framework was built to diagnose cytomegalovirus status from the catalog of TCR beta chain sequences. In a later analysis, TCR nucleotide sequences were compared against IMGT/GENE-DB human TR gene sequences so that V and J genes could be assigned. In a later analysis, CDR3 sequences and most-parsimonious VDJ recombination scenarios were assigned using the TCRdist pipeline. In a later analysis, each TCR beta chain was defined by its CDR3 amino acid sequence together with its V-gene family, and reads without a unique V-gene family were excluded. As a way to deal with suspected cross-contamination and a sequencing artifact, a later analysis dropped 592 nucleotide sequences that were highly shared and had low generation probability. A later analysis calculated a clonal expansion index for each public chain from normalized within-repertoire ranks of inferred template counts. A later analysis computed generation probabilities with a VDJ recombination model fitted to out-of-frame rearrangements, and checked the results against IGoR. Hypergeometric tests were used in a later analysis to score TCR-TCR, TCR-HLA and TCR-CMV co-occurrence, with a repertoire-size bias correction applied to the TCR pairs. To estimate false discovery rates, a later analysis permuted the HLA or CMV assignments 20 times. In a later analysis, co-occurring TCRs were grouped using DBSCAN, with TCRdist sequence similarity added in when clustering inside HLA-allele-positive subsets. Repertoires with fewer than 30,000 or more than 120,000 public chains were left out of co-occurrence clustering, as were a handful of repertoires with anomalous nucleotide sharing. Held by TCRdb, this immuneACCESS table contains in-frame sequences only and omits some clones. Under half of the omission traces to an unresolved V gene where checked; the cause of the rest is unknown. V, J and clone size reflect that table, while D and trimming were determined from the DNA. This sample holds 150,000 to 200,000 clones; approximately 82% were observed only once. The top ten clones comprise 4.9% of the sample.

In total, more than 500 healthy bone marrow donors made up the cohort. At the time of sampling, all cohort members were nominally healthy, though unrecorded immune exposures were likely present. The donor tested CMV seronegative and was one of the 352 seronegative cohort members. A peripheral blood sample was provided by each donor, and peripheral blood mononuclear cells were used for TCR beta sequencing. The Qiagen DNeasy Blood Extraction Kit was used to extract genomic DNA from the blood cell samples. Reading the germline V gene (reference sequence) gives CDR1 GTSNPN and CDR2 SVGIG. Including the terminal cysteine and phenylalanine, the CDR3 comprises 12 residues. Only CDR3 DNA remains: 36 bases, in frame from the first base.

The sequence came from a male donor in good health and CMV-seronegative. Recombination linked TRBV30 to TRBJ2-5; 7 bases in the middle match TRBD1. The tail of the sequence fits TRBJ2-7 better, so the J call may be wrong. The source material was PBMCs. The base sequence is TGTGCCTGGAGTCGACAGGGCTACGAGCAGTACTTC. Protein translation: CAWSRQGYEQYF.